The 6 T cell receptor beta chains given below trace back to one sample, sequenced in a study of molecular identifiers for immune sequencing clone quantification. A single record per CDR3 protein comes from TCRdb applying MiXCR to the PCR reads. This table holds 75,000 to 95,000 distinct CDR3 sequences, approximately 25% found once. The specimen was naive CD8+ T cells from blood, with Jurkat cell RNA spiked in. Subset of the sample: FACS-sorted CD8+CD4-CCR7+CD45RA+ naive T cells. These receptors were obtained from a human donor in good health. Some libraries in this study had Jurkat cell RNA spiked in.

This clonotype was counted many times. The chain uses TRBV29-1 and TRBJ1-1; D call uncertain. V was clipped by 5 bases and J by 0 bases, with 10 bases between them. This CDR3 region has 13 residues. Germline CDR1 reads SQVTM; CDR2 reads ANQGSEA. DNA for the CDR3: TGCAGCGTTTCTGACAATATGAACACTGAAGCTTTCTTT. Its translation is CSVSDNMNTEAFF.

As concerns this clonotype: A much more abundant neighbour one base away suggests this may be a read error. The chain uses TRBV28 and TRBJ2-1; D gene ambiguous. The CDR3 is 15 residues long. Per germline, CDR1 MDHEN and CDR2 SYDVKM. CDR3 loop: CASRPRPVSYNAQFF. In DNA, the CDR3 is TGTGCCAGCAGGCCTCGACCGGTCTCCTACAATGCGCAGTTCTTC.

The table lists this clonotype with many counts. The chain couples TRBV4-3 to TRBJ2-3; D gene ambiguous. CDR1 and CDR2 (germline): LGHNA, YSLEER. The length of the CDR3 is 16 residues. V shed 0 bases and J shed 3 bases, with 13 bases lying between them. The CDR3 DNA follows: TGCGCCAGCAGCCAAGATGGGGATTTAAGGACAGATACGCAGTATTTT. Translation: CASSQDGDLRTDTQYF.

The chain carries TRBV7-9 and TRBJ1-2; D perhaps matches TRBD1 (6 bases). The CDR3 is 15 residues long. V shed 3 bases and J shed 4 bases, with 15 bases lying between them. Germline-derived CDR1 and CDR2 are SEHNR and FQNEAQ (reference sequence). The CDR3 protein is CASSLYRDTTYGYTF. CDR3 in DNA: TGTGCCAGCAGCTTGTACAGGGATACCACCTATGGCTACACCTTC. Drawing the rest from reference TRBV7-9 and TRBJ1-2, the complete variable domain is DTGVSQNPRHKITKRGQNVTFRCDPISEHNRLYWYRQTLGQGPEFLTYFQNEAQLEKSRLLSDRFSAERPKGSFSTLEIQRTEQGDSAMYLCASSLYRDTTYGYTFGSGTRLTVV.

This clonotype has at least ten counts. The chain links TRBV30 to TRBJ1-5, with 11 bases fitting TRBD1. Germline values: CDR1 GTSNPN, CDR2 SVGIG (reference sequence). V shed 3 bases, J shed 7 bases, and the junction held 5 bases outside the gene matches. The CDR3 is made up of 14 amino acids. The CDR3 bases are TGTGCCTGGAGCCCGGGACAGGGGGGACAGCCCCAGCATTTT. Its translation is CAWSPGQGGQPQHF.

This clonotype was counted only a few times. The germline gene is not matched at one end of the junction; a read error may be the cause. The gene calls are TRBV20-1 and TRBJ2-3, with D possibly being TRBD2 (6 bases). Germline V lookup: CDR1 DFQATT, CDR2 SNEGSKA (reference sequence). The CDR3 length is 15 residues. CDR3 nucleotide sequence: TGCAGTGCGAGAGCCCCCCGGACTATCACAGATACGCAGTATTTT. Translating it yields CSARAPRTITDTQYF.